The 8 T cell receptor beta chains below come from one sample, sequenced in a study of cytomegalovirus exposure and HLA in healthy donors. 13 Jbeta primers and 60 Vbeta primers were used for the PCR. Libraries were prepared by immunoSEQ multiplex PCR; TCRdb keeps only in-frame clonotypes and omits some of them. The data contain fewer than 300,000 clones, about nine tenths of them seen just once; the ten biggest clones take up around 4.2%. Sequenced: PBMCs. The receptors were gathered from a middle-aged man in good health and CMV-seropositive.

V gene TRBV27 combines with J gene TRBJ2-7; 9 bases map to TRBD2. After removal of 7 bases from V and 0 bases from J, the junction contained 13 bases not matched to a gene. Per germline, CDR1 MNHEY and CDR2 SMNVEV (reference sequence). The length of the CDR3 is 17 residues. In DNA, the CDR3 is TGTGCCAGCATGCCAGCGGGAGGTGCTACTAGCTCCTACGAGCAGTACTTC. Translation gives CASMPAGGATSSYEQYF.

The chain links TRBV5-1 to TRBJ2-3, with TRBD2 matching 9 bases. Per germline, CDR1 SGHRS and CDR2 YFSETQ. The CDR3 has 17 amino acids. The V and J ends lost 4 bases and 1 base, in that order; junction bases with no gene match: 10. This CDR3 reads CASSIVAGVYGTDTQYF. The CDR3 bases are TGCGCCAGCAGCATCGTAGCGGGAGTGTACGGCACAGATACGCAGTATTTT.

The chain couples TRBV11-2 to TRBJ2-5; D is uncertain. V lost 7 bases and J lost 5, with 17 bases in between. CDR3 length: 14 amino acids. Germline V lookup: CDR1 SGHAT, CDR2 FQNNGV. CDR3 sequence: CASNPTAARETQYF. The CDR3, as DNA: TGTGCCAGCAACCCAACGGCGGCAAGGGAGACCCAGTACTTC.

The genes are TRBV28 and TRBJ1-4; D gene unclear. The germline gives CDR1 MDHEN, CDR2 SYDVKM. The CDR3 contains 11 residues. V was pared by 4 bases and J by 7 bases, with 4 bases between. CDR3 in DNA: TGTGCCAGCAGTTCTAGTGAAAAACTGTTTTTT. This encodes CASSSSEKLFF.

V usage is TRBV5-1 and J usage is TRBJ2-6, with D perhaps matching TRBD1 (6 bases). There are 18 residues in the CDR3. Germline V gives CDR1 SGHRS, CDR2 YFSETQ. V was pared by 1 base and J by 0 bases, with 14 bases between. The CDR3 nucleotides read TGCGCCAGCAGCTTGACGGGGACAATTACCTCTGGGGCCAACGTCCTGACTTTC. Its protein is CASSLTGTITSGANVLTF.

The V call is TRBV15, the J call TRBJ2-7; the match to TRBD2 covers 14 bases. CDR3 length: 19 residues. Per germline, CDR1 LNHNV and CDR2 YYDKDF (reference sequence). V gave up 1 base and J gave up 0 bases; unmatched junction bases: 8. The CDR3 DNA reads TGTGCCACCAGCAGAGGCGGGACTAGCGGGAGAGGGAGCTCCTACGAGCAGTACTTC. This encodes CATSRGGTSGRGSSYEQYF.

V is TRBV5-1 and J is TRBJ1-1; D remains unclear. V shed 6 bases and J shed 2 bases, with 14 bases lying between them. The CDR3 is made up of 14 amino acids. CDR1 is SGHRS and CDR2 is YFSETQ in the germline V gene. The CDR3 sequence is CASTGLGLNTEAFF. The CDR3, as DNA: TGCGCCAGCACCGGGTTAGGCCTAAACACTGAAGCTTTCTTT.

The chain carries TRBV5-1 and TRBJ1-1, with 9 bases lining up with TRBD1. The CDR3 loop spans 15 amino acids. Germline lookup yields CDR1 SGHRS and CDR2 YFSETQ. Germline trimming cut 0 bases from V and 11 bases from J; bases unmatched to any gene: 11. The DNA for the CDR3 is TGCGCCAGCAGCTTGGGGCCGACAGGGGGGAAGGTGGCTTTCTTT. Its protein is CASSLGPTGGKVAFF.